What follows are 11 T cell receptor beta chains derived from one specimen sequenced in a study of shared clonotypes between healthy human individuals. Here immunoSEQ multiplex PCR was the method, and the copy in TCRdb shows in-frame clones only, minus some. Altogether roughly 700,000 clones are present, 74% being singletons, with the ten largest covering approximately 1.6%. Input material: memory CD4+ T cells sorted from blood. Described subset: CD45RA-negative fraction. Receptors originate from a woman aged 25 to 39 in good health.

The chain employs TRBV6-1 and TRBJ2-1, with 12 bases lining up with TRBD2. V was clipped by 4 bases and J by 0 bases; unmatched bases: 1. Germline CDR1 reads MNHNS; CDR2 reads SASEGT. CDR3 length equals 16 residues. CDR3 sequence: CASSGTSGNSYNEQFF. The CDR3 DNA follows: TGTGCCAGCAGTGGGACTAGCGGGAACTCCTACAATGAGCAGTTCTTC.

The chain couples TRBV11-1 to TRBJ1-4; D remains ambiguous. CDR1 is SGHAT and CDR2 is FQDESV in the germline V gene (reference sequence). V was shortened by 0 bases and J by 7 bases, with 9 bases between the two germline ends. The length of the CDR3 is 14 residues. CDR3 nucleotide sequence: TGTGCCAGCAGCTTAGCGCAAGTCGGTGAAAAACTGTTTTTT. Protein sequence: CASSLAQVGEKLFF.

A remark on this clone: The junction departs from germline at one end; a sequencing error may be responsible. The chain employs TRBV7-9 and TRBJ2-1; D gene uncertain. Germline V gene data show CDR1 as SEHNR and CDR2 as FQNEAQ (reference sequence). This CDR3 is built from 15 residues. CDR3 in amino acids: CASRLDPSSYNEQFF. For the CDR3, the DNA is TGTGCCAGCAGGTTAGATCCGAGCTCCTACAATGAGCAGTTCTTC.

This chain uses TRBV6-5 with TRBJ2-7; 7 bases line up with TRBD1. After removal of 6 bases from V and 5 bases from J, the junction contained 10 bases not matched to a gene. CDR1 and CDR2 (germline): MNHEY, SVGAGI. The CDR3 runs 14 residues. Here the CDR3 DNA reads TGTGCCAGCAGCCCCGGCGACAGGGTCCACGAGCAGTACTTC. Translated: CASSPGDRVHEQYF.

The rearrangement joins TRBV5-6 to TRBJ2-5, with no clear D. The CDR3 contains 13 residues. V was cut by 4 bases and J by 2 bases, with 9 bases left in between. Germline V CDR1 and CDR2: SGHDT, YYEEEE. CDR3 DNA sequence: TGTGCCAGCAGCCGCTATACACAAGAGACCCAGTACTTC. This codes for CASSRYTQETQYF.

V usage is TRBV6-1 and J usage is TRBJ2-5; TRBD2 matches 14 bases. Germline V gene lookup returns CDR1 MNHNS and CDR2 SASEGT. J was trimmed by 3 bases and V by 3 bases; bases with no gene match: 12. The CDR3 runs to 19 residues. CDR3 amino acids: CASSEGLAGALTKKETQYF. In DNA form, the CDR3 reads TGTGCCAGCAGTGAGGGACTAGCGGGAGCGCTAACGAAAAAAGAGACCCAGTACTTC.

This clone was counted once. The V call is TRBV23-1, the J call TRBJ2-1; 7 bases are a match to TRBD2. TRBV23-1 is an ORF, and what it does is uncertain. The CDR3 extends over 14 amino acids. The V gene end was trimmed by 0 bases and the J gene end by 6 bases; junction bases not matched to a gene: 2. The CDR3 loop is CASSQSRTSNEQFF. DNA for the CDR3: TGCGCCAGCAGTCAATCGCGGACTAGCAATGAGCAGTTCTTC.

V usage is TRBV28 and J usage is TRBJ1-4; TRBD1 agrees at 7 bases. CDR3 length: 16 residues. Germline V gives CDR1 MDHEN, CDR2 SYDVKM. V was pared by 2 bases and J by 4 bases, with 7 bases of the junction left unmatched. CDR3 residues: CASSLVGTAVNEKLFF. CDR3 DNA: TGTGCCAGCAGTTTAGTCGGGACAGCCGTTAATGAAAAACTGTTTTTT.

To note about this clone: The sample holds other DNA sequences that translate to the same CDR3. The chain recombines TRBV5-1 with TRBJ2-1, with D unclear. The V gene's germline CDR1 is SGHRS and CDR2 YFSETQ. The CDR3 has 15 residues. The V end lost 1 base, the J end lost 0 bases, and 8 bases lay between the germline ends. The CDR3 DNA is TGCGCCAGCAGCTTGTCTTCCGCCTCCTACAATGAGCAGTTCTTC. Its protein is CASSLSSASYNEQFF.

The rearrangement joins TRBV4-1 to TRBJ2-1; the D gene is possibly TRBD2 (6 bases). This CDR3 is 15 amino acids long. Germline loops: CDR1 MGHRA, CDR2 YSYEKL. V gave up 7 bases and J gave up 1 base, with 14 bases separating them. The CDR3 sequence: CASTTPGGSYNEQFF. Written as DNA, the CDR3 is TGCGCCAGCACCACTCCCGGGGGATCCTACAATGAGCAGTTCTTC.

Concerning this clone itself: The sample contains more than one DNA sequence encoding this CDR3. The chain uses TRBV16 and TRBJ1-3; D ambiguous. Germline CDR1 KGHSY, CDR2 FQNENV. The V and J ends lost 7 bases and 2 bases respectively, with 9 bases between them. The CDR3 totals 13 residues. The CDR3 is CASNDFPGNTIYF. The CDR3 nucleotides read TGTGCCAGCAACGACTTCCCTGGAAACACCATATATTTT.